A selection of T cell receptor beta chains follows, all from one sample in a study of T cell responses to AZD1222 COVID-19 vaccine. The table came from immunoSEQ multiplex PCR; TCRdb's copy has only in-frame clones and leaves some out. The repertoire includes roughly 140,000 clones, around 90% of them detected once, and 1.5% to 2% sits in the top ten. The specimen was peripheral blood, collected 28 days after the second AZD1222 dose. The receptors come from an adult who received the AZD1222 COVID-19 vaccine. Each CDR3 is given with its conserved first and last residue. D genes are given only for firm matches. Only part of the rows carry a size: once, few, many, or a class if the clone is expanded.

>.|TRBV7-2|TRBJ1-4|.
CASSSGSGGIYEKLFF
TGTGCCAGCAGCTCCGGGTCGGGGGGGATTTATGAAAAACTGTTTTTT
>.|TRBV25-1|TRBJ1-4|.
CASSELVGKLFF
TGTGCCAGCAGTGAATTGGTGGGAAAACTGTTTTTT
>.|TRBV19|TRBJ2-1|.
CASSMQGFDEQFF
TGTGCCAGTAGTATGCAGGGTTTCGATGAGCAGTTCTTC
>.|TRBV6-1|TRBJ1-5|TRBD1
CASSETGTGGYQPQHF
TGTGCCAGCAGTGAGACCGGGACAGGAGGTTATCAGCCCCAGCATTTT
>.|TRBV28|TRBJ1-5|.
CASSRGFQPQHF
TGTGCCAGCAGCCGCGGGTTCCAGCCCCAGCATTTT
>.|TRBV5-6|TRBJ1-6|TRBD1
CASSLAGGSPLHF
TGTGCCAGCAGCTTGGCAGGGGGGTCACCCCTCCACTTT
>.|TRBV5-8|TRBJ1-6|TRBD1
CASSSRGLGNSPLHF
TGTGCCAGCAGCTCAAGGGGGCTGGGGAATTCACCCCTCCACTTT
>.|TRBV10-3|TRBJ2-7|TRBD1
CAIGDRGWQQYF
TGTGCCATCGGGGACAGGGGCTGGCAGCAGTACTTC
>.|TRBV6-5|TRBJ1-2|TRBD1
CASSLDRTGFYGYTF
TGTGCCAGCAGCCTCGACAGGACAGGCTTCTATGGCTACACCTTC
>.|TRBV30|TRBJ1-5|.
CAWSVGQGNQPQHF
TGTGCCTGGAGTGTGGGGCAGGGGAATCAGCCCCAGCATTTT
>.|TRBV7-9|TRBJ1-2|.
CASSADRANYGYTF
TGTGCCAGCAGCGCGGACCGAGCTAACTATGGCTACACCTTC
>.|TRBV2|TRBJ2-4|.
CASSLTGLAKNIQYF
TGTGCCAGCAGCCTTACAGGCCTAGCCAAAAACATTCAGTACTTC
>.|TRBV13|TRBJ1-2|.
CASSERQRDGYTF
TGTGCCAGCAGCGAAAGACAGCGGGATGGCTACACCTTC
>.|TRBV9|TRBJ2-3|TRBD2
CASSAYSGLGTDTQYF
TGTGCCAGCAGCGCATACTCGGGACTAGGCACAGATACGCAGTATTTT
>.|TRBV19|TRBJ1-5|.
CASKRRSDNQPQHF
TGTGCCAGTAAGCGGAGGTCCGACAATCAGCCCCAGCATTTT
>.|TRBV4-2|TRBJ2-2|TRBD2
CASSQDPGGRAAPNTGELFF
TGTGCCAGCAGCCAAGATCCTGGCGGGAGGGCCGCCCCGAACACCGGGGAGCTGTTTTTT
>once|TRBV2|TRBJ2-1|TRBD1
CASSETGVGPYNEQFF
TGTGCCAGCAGTGAAACAGGGGTGGGCCCCTACAATGAGCAGTTCTTC
>.|TRBV12-3/TRBV12-4|TRBJ1-2|.
CASSSYYGYTF
TGTGCCAGCAGCTCCTACTATGGCTACACCTTC
>.|TRBV6-2/TRBV6-3|TRBJ1-5|.
CASSFSGGNQPQHF
TGTGCCAGCAGTTTCTCTGGGGGCAATCAGCCCCAGCATTTT
>.|TRBV28|TRBJ1-3|.
CASTGSSGNTIYF
TGTGCCAGCACGGGAAGTTCTGGAAACACCATATATTTT
>.|TRBV29-1|TRBJ2-5|TRBD2
CSVEVPTSGPVTQYF
TGCAGCGTTGAAGTTCCGACTAGCGGGCCCGTGACCCAGTACTTC
>.|TRBV3-1/TRBV3-2|TRBJ2-2|.
CASSRRTGELFF
TGTGCCAGCAGCCGCCGGACCGGGGAGCTGTTTTTT
>.|TRBV10-3|TRBJ2-7|TRBD1
CAISESTGISYEQYF
TGTGCCATCAGTGAGTCGACAGGGATCTCCTACGAGCAGTACTTC
>.|TRBV5-1|TRBJ1-4|TRBD1
CASSTQGATNEKLFF
TGCGCCAGCAGTACTCAGGGGGCGACTAATGAAAAACTGTTTTTT
>.|TRBV10-3|TRBJ2-3|.
CAITKGGTDTQYF
TGTGCCATCACGAAGGGCGGGACAGATACGCAGTATTTT
>once|TRBV18|TRBJ1-4|.
CASSPVGEGNEKLFF
TGTGCCAGCTCACCAGTCGGGGAAGGGAATGAAAAACTGTTTTTT